The T cell receptor beta chain described here comes from a study of Graves' ophthalmopathy and Graves' hyperthyroidism. Study outcomes and limitations: Blood contained most expanded thyroid clonotypes exceeding 0.001 frequency.

Remarks on this clonotype: Its target is unknown.

The stable label applied to hyperthyroidism with no ophthalmopathy within 18 months of follow-up. Each hyperthyroidism patient was newly diagnosed, with under 2 months' duration, and aged 18 to 65. Other autoimmune diseases, uncontrolled infections, pregnancy or lactation ruled patients out of participation. Using RNA transcripts, the TCR beta CDR3 regions were amplified. First-round RT-PCR employed HTBI primers, with a second-round multiplex PCR after it. Using its own MiXCR run on the multiplex PCR reads, TCRdb lists one record per CDR3 protein. The repertoire includes about 620,000 distinct CDR3 sequences, 20% to 25% of them detected once, and roughly 7.4% sits in the top ten. The sample consisted of peripheral blood. The clonotype originates from a woman aged 18-29 years with stable Graves' hyperthyroidism. Some clones in this sample may be carry-over from other donors' samples.

This CDR3 reads CATSDWNAREQYF. In DNA, the CDR3 is TGTGCCACCAGTGACTGGAATGCCCGGGAGCAGTACTTC. The chain employs TRBV24-1 and TRBJ2-7; D remains unclear. CDR3 length: 13 amino acids. The germline V gene encodes CDR1 KGHDR and CDR2 SFDVKD. V shed 4 bases and J shed 7 bases, with 13 bases lying between them.